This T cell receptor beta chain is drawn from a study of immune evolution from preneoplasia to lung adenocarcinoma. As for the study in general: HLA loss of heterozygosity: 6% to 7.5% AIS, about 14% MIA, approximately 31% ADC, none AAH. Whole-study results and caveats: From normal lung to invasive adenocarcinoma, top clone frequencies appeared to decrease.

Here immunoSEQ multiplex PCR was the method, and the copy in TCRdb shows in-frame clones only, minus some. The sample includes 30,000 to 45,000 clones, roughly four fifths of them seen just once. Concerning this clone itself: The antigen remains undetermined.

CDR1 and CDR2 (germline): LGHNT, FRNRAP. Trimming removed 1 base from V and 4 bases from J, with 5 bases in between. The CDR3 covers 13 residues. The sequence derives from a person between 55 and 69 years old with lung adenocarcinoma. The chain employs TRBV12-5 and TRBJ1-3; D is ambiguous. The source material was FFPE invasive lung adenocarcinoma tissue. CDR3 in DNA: TGTGCTAGTGGTTTGGGGCCAGGAAACACCATATATTTT. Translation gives CASGLGPGNTIYF.